One TCR beta chain is described in this entry. This clone was seen a single time. This receptor's antigen is unknown. The sample holds no much larger clone one base away, and base qualities are not on file. The time point label of this sample denotes: baseline before first vaccination. Samples from vaccinated people were obtained from the UK trials COV001 and COV002, which included a single-blind randomized controlled phase 2/3 trial of AZD1222 (ChAdOx1 nCoV-19) in healthy adults. Trial participant PBMC samples were collected at day 0 and day 28 after the second dose for TCRbeta chain sequencing. V was cut back by 5 bases and J by 0 bases, leaving a gap of 11 bases between them. CDR1 and CDR2 are read off the germline V gene as SNHLY and FYNNEI. The CDR3 numbers 15 residues from cysteine through phenylalanine. Left in the record is the CDR3 DNA by itself, 45 bases read in frame from the first base.

The CDR3 regions of human TCRbeta chains were analyzed by immunosequencing. The source study handled its data this way. Repertoire TCRs were checked for matches against a reference library of SARS-CoV-2-specific TCRs that had been generated using the MIRA antigen-specificity platform. Breadth was defined as the fraction of unique TCRs that were SARS-CoV-2-associated, and depth was defined as the fraction of total T cells that were SARS-CoV-2-associated. Each spike-specific TCR was assigned to its reactive spike region and to a CD4 or CD8 class using the MIRA data. Log10-transformed breadth and depth values were compared by one-way ANOVA with Sidak's multiple comparisons tests. TCRdb mirrors the immuneACCESS table, restricted to in-frame sequences. Some clones are absent from its copies; in checked studies, under half trace to an unresolved V gene, and the reason for the others is unknown. That table supplies the V and J calls and clone size; D and trimming were determined from the DNA. The sample table contains about 130,000 clones; only one count was recorded for just over 90% of them. The ten largest clonotypes hold around 1.9% of the sample.

This entry belongs to a study of T cell responses to AZD1222 COVID-19 vaccine (dated by TCRdb to the early 2020s). In the study overall: Because spike-specific TCR depth and breadth did not differ between the two schedules, AZD1222 recipients who got a second dose at roughly 4 weeks were pooled with those who got a second dose at roughly 12 weeks. TCR sequencing was performed for 230 to 250 trial participants, of whom about 200 were given two doses of AZD1222 and approximately 25 were given two doses of MenACWY control vaccine. Trial participants were enrolled into age subgroups of 18-55, 56-69 and 70-plus years, which contained 148, 28 and 57 TCR-sequenced participants, respectively. Results the study describes overall, beyond this receptor: Only six AZD1222 recipients were SARS-CoV-2 seropositive at baseline, limiting conclusions about previously exposed vaccinees. In the small 56-69-year group, the increase in depth fell short of significance, most likely because of low power. Reportedly, almost half of the unique spike-specific TCRs recognized epitopes lying outside the regions that are mutated in the B.1.351 and B.1.1.7 variants. The whole spike protein was spanned by vaccine-associated CD4 TCRs, and dominant responses were seen in regions 160-218 and 743-854. Most participants were white British and females outnumbered males, and the authors suggested that clonal diversity may have been underestimated. Because no day 14 peak-response samples were available, the repertoires could be characterized only after the peak T cell response. After two AZD1222 doses, spike-specific TCR breadth and depth were significantly higher than at day 0 and than in MenACWY recipients.

The chain employs TRBV2 and TRBJ2-4, with TRBD2 perhaps the D gene, on 6 matching bases. The sample in question was peripheral blood, obtained on day 0 of AZD1222 vaccination. The TCR originated in an adult in good health. Here is the DNA: TGTGCCAGCAGTCGACTAGGCCAAGCCAAAAACATTCAGTACTTC. The translation is CASSRLGQAKNIQYF.